A single sample is the source of the 19 T cell receptor beta chains below, sequenced in a study of blood T cell repertoires in COVID-19. Libraries were prepared by immunoSEQ multiplex PCR; TCRdb keeps only in-frame clonotypes and omits some of them. The profile shows 140,000 or so clones, about 84% of them singletons. Sequenced input: PBMCs or T cells enriched from blood (not recorded which). The receptor set was obtained from a woman between 18 and 29 years old who had been exposed to COVID-19.

This clone was counted between two and nine times. J is TRBJ1-1 and V is TRBV20-1; D is perhaps TRBD1 (5 bases). Deletions cut 3 bases from V and 7 bases from J, with 9 bases between. Per germline, CDR1 DFQATT and CDR2 SNEGSKA (reference sequence). The CDR3 totals 11 residues. The CDR3 DNA reads TGCAGTGCTAGGATACAGGTTGAAGCTTTCTTT. Protein product: CSARIQVEAFF.

The V gene is TRBV6-1, the J gene TRBJ2-7; D is unclear. The CDR3 spans 11 residues. CDR1 and CDR2 (germline): MNHNS, SASEGT. V lost 3 bases, J lost 6 bases, and 6 bases lay in between. The CDR3 loop reads CASSELVEQYF. CDR3 DNA: TGTGCCAGCAGTGAGTTAGTCGAGCAGTACTTC.

The chain couples TRBV4-1 to TRBJ1-3; 10 nucleotides agree with TRBD1. Per germline, CDR1 MGHRA and CDR2 YSYEKL. There are 16 residues in the CDR3. Germline trimming cut 1 base from V and 3 bases from J; bases unmatched to any gene: 3. The CDR3 is CASSQGQGANGNTIYF. Here the CDR3 DNA reads TGCGCCAGCAGCCAAGGACAGGGGGCTAATGGAAACACCATATATTTT.

The chain carries TRBV5-1 and TRBJ2-5; 9 positions match TRBD1. The CDR3 is 16 residues long. The junction had 8 bases not matched to a gene; V was cut back by 0 bases and J by 5 bases. Looked up from germline, CDR1 is SGHRS and CDR2 is YFSETQ. CDR3 sequence: CASSLGDRVSGETQYF. The DNA for the CDR3 is TGCGCCAGCAGCTTGGGGGACAGGGTGTCAGGGGAGACCCAGTACTTC.

The gene calls are TRBV9 and TRBJ2-7; no clear D. The CDR3 runs 13 residues. With 0 bases removed from V and 6 bases from J, the gap between germline ends came to 10 bases. Germline values: CDR1 SGDLS, CDR2 YYNGEE. Here the CDR3 reads CASSVDSGSEQYF. CDR3 bases: TGTGCCAGCAGCGTAGACTCGGGTTCCGAGCAGTACTTC. Full variable domain (outside the CDR3, taken from reference TRBV9 and TRBJ2-7): DSGVTQTPKHLITATGQRVTLRCSPRSGDLSVYWYQQSLDQGLQFLIQYYNGEERAKGNILERFSAQQFPDLHSELNLSSLELGDSALYFCASSVDSGSEQYFGPGTRLTVT.

The V gene is TRBV19, the J gene TRBJ2-1; 7 bases line up with TRBD2. The CDR3 totals 13 residues. V lost 4 bases, J lost 10 bases, and 7 bases stayed unmatched. Germline loops: CDR1 LNHDA, CDR2 SQIVND (reference sequence). The CDR3 spells CASSTERDSEQFF. The CDR3 nucleotides read TGTGCCAGTAGTACCGAGCGGGACTCGGAGCAGTTCTTC.

This chain connects TRBV9 to TRBJ2-1; 8 bases are shared with TRBD1. The germline V gene encodes CDR1 SGDLS and CDR2 YYNGEE. The J segment lost 12 bases and the V segment lost 3 bases, leaving 14 bases of the junction unmatched. The CDR3 length is 15 residues. The CDR3 bases are TGTGCCAGCAGCGGAGCTCCGGGACAGGCAAGGGGGCAGTTCTTC. Amino acids: CASSGAPGQARGQFF.

V usage is TRBV3-1 (or the pseudogene TRBV3-2) and J usage is TRBJ1-5, with TRBD1 as a possible D gene (6 bases). Germline V lookup: CDR1 LGHDT, CDR2 YNNKEL (reference sequence). V lost 4 bases and J lost 0, with 7 bases in between. CDR3 length: 14 residues. The CDR3 nucleotides are TGTGCCAGCAGCCGACAGGCTAGCAATCAGCCCCAGCATTTT. This translates into CASSRQASNQPQHF.

V is TRBV6-5 and J is TRBJ1-5, with D hard to call. CDR3 length: 11 amino acids. Germline CDR1 and CDR2: MNHEY and SVGAGI. V was clipped by 8 bases and J by 6 bases, with 8 bases between them. The CDR3: CASPLRQPQHF. The CDR3 region has the DNA TGTGCCAGCCCACTGCGTCAGCCCCAGCATTTT.

A few counts support this clone. The CDR3 DNA sequence: TGTGCCAGCAGTCCCGGGACTAGATCGTCCTACGAGCAGTACTTC. Protein product: CASSPGTRSSYEQYF. The chain uses TRBV28 and TRBJ2-7, with 8 nucleotides matching TRBD2. The CDR3 has 15 residues. V trimming: 5 bases; J trimming: 1 base; junction bases outside the gene matches: 7. From germline, CDR1 is MDHEN and CDR2 SYDVKM.

This chain connects TRBV6-6 to TRBJ1-1, with 9 bases fitting TRBD1. With V trimmed by 5 bases and J by 10 bases, 8 bases remained unmatched. Germline CDR1 is MNHNY and CDR2 is SVGAGI (reference sequence). The CDR3 totals 13 residues. This CDR3 is CASSSGTGYRAFF. DNA of the CDR3: TGTGCCAGCAGTAGCGGGACAGGGTATAGAGCTTTCTTT.

This clone was seen only once. The chain joins TRBV6-5 to TRBJ1-2, with D possibly matching TRBD1 (6 bases). The CDR3 consists of 14 residues. Germline V lookup: CDR1 MNHEY, CDR2 SVGAGI. Deletions cut 2 bases from V and 4 bases from J, with 11 bases between. The CDR3 region is CASSYAGAVYGYTF. For the CDR3, the DNA is TGTGCCAGCAGTTACGCAGGGGCGGTCTATGGCTACACCTTC.

The chain couples TRBV15 to TRBJ2-1, with D perhaps TRBD2 (5 bases). V dropped 4 bases and J dropped 8 bases, with 12 bases sitting between them. Germline-derived CDR1 and CDR2 are LNHNV and YYDKDF (reference sequence). The CDR3 runs to 13 residues. CDR3 sequence: CATSTGLSDEQFF. DNA for the CDR3: TGTGCCACCAGCACCGGACTTTCCGATGAGCAGTTCTTC.

The chain combines TRBV12-5 with TRBJ1-1; perhaps TRBD1 as D (6 bases). Germline values: CDR1 LGHNT, CDR2 FRNRAP. Trimming cost V 0 bases and J 7 bases, with 12 bases left between them. The CDR3 loop spans 14 amino acids. In nucleotides, the CDR3 is TGTGCTAGTGGTTTGGTACCGGACAGAGATGAAGCTTTCTTT. Amino acid sequence: CASGLVPDRDEAFF.

This chain links TRBV10-3 with TRBJ1-1, with 8 bases fitting TRBD1. This CDR3 has 15 residues. The V segment lost 3 bases and the J segment 5 bases; nucleotides outside the gene matches: 8. CDR1 and CDR2 from the germline V gene are ENHRY and SYGVKD. The CDR3: CAISDLQGVGTEAFF. In DNA, the CDR3 is TGTGCCATCAGTGACTTACAGGGGGTCGGTACTGAAGCTTTCTTT.

As concerns this clone: At one end, the junction sequence differs from germline, possibly due to a read error. CDR3 bases: TGTGCCAGCACCCGAGGAGGAGCGGCCAACTTC. This codes for CASTRGGAANF. V usage is TRBV5-5 and J usage is TRBJ1-2; no clear D. The CDR3 runs 11 residues. Germline-derived CDR1 and CDR2 are SGHKS and YYEKEE (reference sequence).

Worth noting for this clone: Other DNA sequences of this sample code for an identical CDR3. V and J are TRBV7-9 and TRBJ1-2; D is ambiguous. Per the germline V gene, CDR1 is SEHNR and CDR2 is FQNEAQ (reference sequence). V lost 1 base and J lost 4, with 7 bases in between. The CDR3 runs to 13 residues. CDR3 nucleotide sequence: TGTGCCAGCAGCTTAGGCCAGGTCTATGGCTACACCTTC. Protein: CASSLGQVYGYTF.

The chain uses TRBV5-4 and TRBJ1-1; D is unresolved. With 0 bases removed from V and 3 bases from J, the gap between germline ends came to 3 bases. The length of the CDR3 is 12 residues. Germline V gene data show CDR1 as SGHNT and CDR2 as YYREEE (reference sequence). The DNA for the CDR3 is TGTGCCAGCAGCTTGGCGGACACTGAAGCTTTCTTT. Protein sequence: CASSLADTEAFF. Combining the CDR3 with reference TRBV5-4 and TRBJ1-1 gives the whole variable domain ETGVTQSPTHLIKTRGQQVTLRCSSQSGHNTVSWYQQALGQGPQFIFQYYREEENGRGNFPPRFSGLQFPNYSSELNVNALELDDSALYLCASSLADTEAFFGQGTRLTVV.

This clone was observed a handful of times. This sample also contains other DNA sequences that code for the same CDR3. J is TRBJ2-2 and V is TRBV27; 9 bases match TRBD1. This CDR3 is 14 amino acids long. Per the germline V gene, CDR1 is MNHEY and CDR2 is SMNVEV (reference sequence). V shed 6 bases, J shed 2 bases, and the junction held 1 base outside the gene matches. The CDR3 bases are TGTGCCAGCAGGGGACAGGGAAACACCGGGGAGCTGTTTTTT. This codes for CASRGQGNTGELFF.